A selection of T cell receptor beta chains follows, all from one sample in a study of blood T cell repertoires in COVID-19. The repertoire was sequenced with immunoSEQ multiplex PCR; TCRdb's copy has only in-frame clones and lacks some. The table records under 110,000 clones, under 85% of them present only once. Sequenced input: peripheral blood. Receptors originate from a woman aged 60-75 years with acute or convalescent COVID-19. Both conserved end residues are part of each CDR3. The D gene is left open where the match is weak. Clone sizes are given selectively: once, few, many, or a class where the clone is expanded.

cdr3_aa: CASSSGDTGELFF
cdr3_nt: TGTGCCAGCAGTTCGGGGGACACCGGGGAGCTGTTTTTT
j_call: TRBJ2-2
clone_size: many
d_call: .
v_call: TRBV6-5
cdr3_length: 13

cdr3_aa: CASSRDYGYTF
cdr3_nt: TGTGCCAGCAGTCGGGACTATGGCTACACCTTC
j_call: TRBJ1-2
clone_size: .
d_call: .
v_call: TRBV12-3/TRBV12-4
cdr3_length: 11

cdr3_aa: CASSETTAGNTIYF
cdr3_nt: TGCGCCAGCAGCGAGACTACGGCGGGAAACACCATATATTTT
j_call: TRBJ1-3
clone_size: few
d_call: .
v_call: TRBV5-1
cdr3_length: 14

cdr3_aa: CASSLSRERNEQYF
cdr3_nt: TGCGCCAGCAGTCTGAGCCGGGAGAGGAACGAGCAGTACTTC
j_call: TRBJ2-7
clone_size: .
d_call: .
v_call: TRBV5-1
cdr3_length: 14

cdr3_aa: CASSLDPAPRNEQFF
cdr3_nt: TGTGCCAGCAGTCTCGACCCGGCCCCTAGGAATGAGCAGTTCTTC
j_call: TRBJ2-1
clone_size: .
d_call: .
v_call: TRBV3-1/TRBV3-2
cdr3_length: 15

cdr3_aa: CATSRVRTSGYNEQFF
cdr3_nt: TGTGCCACCAGCAGAGTCCGGACTAGCGGTTACAATGAGCAGTTCTTC
j_call: TRBJ2-1
clone_size: .
d_call: TRBD2
v_call: TRBV15
cdr3_length: 16

cdr3_aa: CASSYRLQGEVGSPLHF
cdr3_nt: TGCGCCAGCAGCTACCGTCTACAGGGGGAGGTGGGTTCACCCCTCCACTTT
j_call: TRBJ1-6
clone_size: .
d_call: TRBD1
v_call: TRBV5-1
cdr3_length: 17

cdr3_aa: CSGGTQYEQYF
cdr3_nt: TGCAGCGGCGGGACTCAATACGAGCAGTACTTC
j_call: TRBJ2-7
clone_size: .
d_call: .
v_call: TRBV29-1
cdr3_length: 11

cdr3_aa: CASSYSGSPDEKLFF
cdr3_nt: TGTGCCAGCAGTTACTCGGGCAGCCCGGATGAAAAACTGTTTTTT
j_call: TRBJ1-4
clone_size: .
d_call: .
v_call: TRBV6-5
cdr3_length: 15

cdr3_aa: CASRDRSSYNEQFF
cdr3_nt: TGTGCCAGCAGGGACAGGAGCTCCTACAATGAGCAGTTCTTC
j_call: TRBJ2-1
clone_size: .
d_call: TRBD1
v_call: TRBV6-5
cdr3_length: 14

cdr3_aa: CASRPIGVQMNTEAFF
cdr3_nt: TGTGCCAGTAGACCGATCGGGGTACAGATGAACACTGAAGCTTTCTTT
j_call: TRBJ1-1
clone_size: .
d_call: .
v_call: TRBV19
cdr3_length: 16